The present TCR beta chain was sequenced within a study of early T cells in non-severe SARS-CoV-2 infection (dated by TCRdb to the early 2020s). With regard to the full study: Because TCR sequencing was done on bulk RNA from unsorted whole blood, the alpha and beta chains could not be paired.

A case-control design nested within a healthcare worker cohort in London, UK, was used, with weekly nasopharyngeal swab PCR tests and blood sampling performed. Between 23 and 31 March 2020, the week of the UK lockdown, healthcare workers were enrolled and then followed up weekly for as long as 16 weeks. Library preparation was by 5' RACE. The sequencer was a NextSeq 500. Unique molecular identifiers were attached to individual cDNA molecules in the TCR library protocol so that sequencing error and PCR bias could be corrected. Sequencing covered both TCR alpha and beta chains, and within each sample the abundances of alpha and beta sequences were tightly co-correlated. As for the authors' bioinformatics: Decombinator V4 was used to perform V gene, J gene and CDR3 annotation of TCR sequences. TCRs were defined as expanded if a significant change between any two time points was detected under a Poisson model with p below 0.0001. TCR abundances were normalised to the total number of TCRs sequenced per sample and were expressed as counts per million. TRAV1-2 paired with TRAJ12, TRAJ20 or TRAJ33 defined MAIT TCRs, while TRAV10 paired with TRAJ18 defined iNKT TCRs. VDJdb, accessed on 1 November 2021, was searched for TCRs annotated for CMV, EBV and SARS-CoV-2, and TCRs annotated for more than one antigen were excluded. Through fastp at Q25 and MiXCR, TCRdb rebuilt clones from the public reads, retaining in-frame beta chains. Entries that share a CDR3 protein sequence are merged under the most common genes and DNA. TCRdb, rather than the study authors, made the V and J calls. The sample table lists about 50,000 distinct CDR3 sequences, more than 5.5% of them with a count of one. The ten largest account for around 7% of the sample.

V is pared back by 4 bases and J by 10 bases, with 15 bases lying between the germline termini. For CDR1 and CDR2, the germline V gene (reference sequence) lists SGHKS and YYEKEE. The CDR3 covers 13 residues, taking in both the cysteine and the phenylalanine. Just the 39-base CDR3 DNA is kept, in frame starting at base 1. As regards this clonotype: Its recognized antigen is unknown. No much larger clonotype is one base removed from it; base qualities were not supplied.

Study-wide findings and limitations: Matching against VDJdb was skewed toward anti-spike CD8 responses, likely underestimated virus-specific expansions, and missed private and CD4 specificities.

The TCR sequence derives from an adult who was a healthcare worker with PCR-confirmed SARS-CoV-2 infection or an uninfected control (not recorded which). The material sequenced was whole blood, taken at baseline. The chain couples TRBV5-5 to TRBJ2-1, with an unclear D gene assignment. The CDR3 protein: CASSTYSAGEQFF. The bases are TGTGCCAGCAGCACCTACTCCGCCGGGGAGCAGTTCTTC. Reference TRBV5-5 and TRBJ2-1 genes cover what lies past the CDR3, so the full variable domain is DAGVTQSPTHLIKTRGQQVTLRCSPISGHKSVSWYQQVLGQGPQFIFQYYEKEERGRGNFPDRFSARQFPNYSSELNVNALLLGDSALYLCASSTYSAGEQFFGPGTRLTVL.